Following are 22 T cell receptor beta chains from one sample sequenced in a study of blood T cell repertoires in COVID-19. Sequenced by immunoSEQ multiplex PCR; TCRdb stores in-frame clones only, minus some. Of over 45,000 clones in the sample, roughly four fifths are singletons; the top ten hold under 2%. The sample was peripheral blood. The receptors were gathered from an older woman with acute or convalescent COVID-19.

V and J are TRBV2 and TRBJ2-1, with D uncertain. Germline loops: CDR1 SNHLY, CDR2 FYNNEI. The CDR3 runs to 15 residues. Between the trimmed V and J ends, which lost 3 bases and 7 bases, there was a span of 16 bases. The CDR3 DNA follows: TGTGCCAGCAGTGAGGAGTCTTCCCATGCTAATGAGCAGTTCTTC. The encoded protein is CASSEESSHANEQFF.

The chain has TRBV6-1 and TRBJ1-4; no clear D. Germline CDR1 reads MNHNS; CDR2 reads SASEGT. The length of the CDR3 is 16 residues. Deletions cut 4 bases from V and 3 bases from J, with 15 bases between. CDR3 in amino acids: CASSVEGLLANEKLFF. As DNA, the CDR3 is TGTGCCAGCAGTGTGGAGGGCCTATTAGCTAATGAAAAACTGTTTTTT.

To note about this clone: An end of the junction does not agree with germline; a read error may underlie this. This chain joins TRBV3-1 (or the pseudogene TRBV3-2) and TRBJ2-7, with 7 bases fitting TRBD2. Germline CDR1 is LGHDT and CDR2 is YNNKEL (reference sequence). CDR3 length: 17 amino acids. The CDR3 nucleotides read TGTGCCAGCAGTCAAGAGGCCCTCAGGACTAGGGGCGCCGAGCAGTACTTC. Residues: CASSQEALRTRGAEQYF.

V gene TRBV12-3 or TRBV12-4 combines with J gene TRBJ2-7; 12 nucleotides line up with TRBD2. The CDR3 spans 13 residues. V was pared by 8 bases and J by 3 bases, with 2 bases of the junction left unmatched. The CDR3, as DNA: TGTGCCAGCCAGGGACTAGCGGGCTACGAGCAGTACTTC. This codes for CASQGLAGYEQYF.

The chain recombines TRBV29-1 with TRBJ1-2; TRBD1 is a possible D gene (6 bases). The V and J ends lost 4 bases and 7 bases respectively, with 22 bases between them. The CDR3 runs 15 residues. Germline CDR1 SQVTM, CDR2 ANQGSEA. The CDR3 bases are TGCAGCGTTGGTCCTTCGGACAGTGATTCGGGTGGCTACACCTTC. This translates into CSVGPSDSDSGGYTF.

This clone has more than one count but fewer than ten. The chain is built from TRBV30 and TRBJ1-1, with D hard to call. Trimming pared 2 bases from V and 2 bases from J, leaving 6 bases between. This CDR3 is built from 12 residues. Germline CDR1 and CDR2: GTSNPN and SVGIG (reference sequence). CDR3 region: CAWSLGNTEAFF. The CDR3 DNA reads as TGTGCCTGGAGTCTAGGAAACACTGAAGCTTTCTTT.

The rearrangement links TRBV3-1 (or the pseudogene TRBV3-2) to TRBJ1-4; 9 bases are a match to TRBD1. The CDR3 has 16 residues. The ends lost 4 bases at V and 2 bases at J; junction bases unmatched: 5. The germline CDR1 and CDR2 sequences are LGHDT and YNNKEL (reference sequence). The CDR3 protein is CASSLRGQGTNEKLFF. CDR3 sequence (DNA): TGTGCCAGCAGCCTCAGGGGACAGGGTACTAATGAAAAACTGTTTTTT.

The J gene is TRBJ1-1, the V gene TRBV7-9; perhaps TRBD1 as D (6 bases). This CDR3 region has 13 residues. Germline V gives CDR1 SEHNR, CDR2 FQNEAQ (reference sequence). V lost 3 bases, J lost 4 bases, and 9 bases lay in between. The CDR3 sequence: CASSLTGLTEAFF. CDR3 sequence (DNA): TGTGCCAGCAGCTTGACAGGTCTCACTGAAGCTTTCTTT.

CDR3 DNA sequence: TGTGCCAGCTGTACAGGGGAGGATACGCAGTATTTT. The encoded protein is CASCTGEDTQYF. The chain is built from TRBV2 and TRBJ2-3; TRBD1 aligns across 7 bases. The CDR3 spans 12 residues. The germline gives CDR1 SNHLY, CDR2 FYNNEI. Losses at the gene ends were 8 bases for V and 6 bases for J; bases not matched to a gene: 5.

The V and J genes are TRBV6-7 and TRBJ1-3, with 7 bases fitting TRBD1. TRBV6-7 is an ORF for which the function is uncertain. With 9 bases clipped from V and 0 bases from J, the junction kept 11 bases outside the gene matches. This CDR3 spans 16 amino acids. CDR3 in DNA: TGTGCCAGACCCCAGGGGGTCGGGCCCTCTGGAAACACCATATATTTT. This translates into CARPQGVGPSGNTIYF.

CDR3 amino acids: CASERDSYGYTF. In DNA, the CDR3 is TGTGCCAGCGAACGGGACAGCTATGGCTACACCTTC. V and J are TRBV2 and TRBJ1-2; TRBD1 matches 7 bases. The CDR3 runs 12 residues. Germline V gene sequence: CDR1 SNHLY, CDR2 FYNNEI. V lost 8 bases, J lost 4 bases, and 4 bases stayed unmatched.

This chain links TRBV6-1 with TRBJ2-3, with TRBD1 as a possible D gene (6 bases). V lost 1 base, J lost 6 bases, and 11 bases lay in between. Germline CDR1 and CDR2: MNHNS and SASEGT. The CDR3 has 14 residues. The CDR3 protein is CASSEGTDRDTQYF. The DNA for the CDR3 is TGTGCCAGCAGTGAAGGGACAGATCGGGATACGCAGTATTTT.

In its sample, this clone was seen once. The V call is TRBV19, the J call TRBJ2-2; 8 nucleotides line up with TRBD1. This CDR3 contains 15 residues. The germline gives CDR1 LNHDA, CDR2 SQIVND (reference sequence). The J segment lost 4 bases and the V segment lost 7 bases, leaving 8 bases of the junction unmatched. The CDR3 reads CASTFRGQSTGELFF. The DNA for the CDR3 is TGTGCCAGTACTTTCAGGGGGCAAAGCACCGGGGAGCTGTTTTTT.

The V and J genes are TRBV5-1 and TRBJ2-2; 12 bases line up with TRBD2. With 6 bases clipped from V and 4 bases from J, the junction kept 7 bases outside the gene matches. The CDR3 consists of 16 residues. Germline assignment: CDR1 SGHRS and CDR2 YFSETQ. CDR3: CASKMTSGSGTGELFF. The CDR3 bases are TGCGCCAGCAAGATGACTAGCGGGAGCGGCACCGGGGAGCTGTTTTTT.

The chain is built from TRBV28 and TRBJ1-2; D uncertain. The CDR3 spans 12 residues. With 5 bases removed from V and 5 bases from J, the gap between germline ends came to 9 bases. Germline-derived CDR1 and CDR2 are MDHEN and SYDVKM. The chain's CDR3 is CASSPRSYGYTF. CDR3 coding DNA: TGTGCCAGCAGTCCCCGGAGTTATGGCTACACCTTC.

The V call is TRBV20-1, the J call TRBJ2-3; no firm D call. The CDR3 length is 13 residues. Germline CDR1 reads DFQATT; CDR2 reads SNEGSKA (reference sequence). The V gene lost 3 bases and the J gene lost 4 bases, with 11 bases spanning the gap. CDR3 loop: CSASSDNPDTQYF. Here the CDR3 DNA reads TGCAGTGCTAGTTCAGACAACCCAGATACGCAGTATTTT.

V is TRBV2 and J is TRBJ1-2, with D possibly being TRBD1 (5 bases). The germline CDR1 and CDR2 sequences are SNHLY and FYNNEI. This CDR3 region has 15 residues. Between the trimmed V and J ends, which lost 1 base and 7 bases, there was a span of 16 bases. CDR3 protein: CASSEVYGGSGGYTF. As DNA, the CDR3 is TGTGCCAGCAGTGAAGTGTATGGGGGGTCAGGTGGCTACACCTTC.

Turning to this clone: Within the sample, other DNA sequences also encode this same CDR3. The rearrangement joins TRBV24-1 to TRBJ2-1; 7 nucleotides agree with TRBD1. Trimming removed 3 bases from V and 0 bases from J; junction bases left unmatched: 4. The CDR3 has 16 residues. Per germline, CDR1 KGHDR and CDR2 SFDVKD. The CDR3 DNA is TGTGCCACCAGTGATCAAACAGGGGCCTCCTACAATGAGCAGTTCTTC. Its translation: CATSDQTGASYNEQFF.

This clone was counted only a few times. The chain joins TRBV15 to TRBJ1-1; tentatively, D is TRBD1 (5 bases). CDR1 LNHNV and CDR2 YYDKDF come from the germline V gene (reference sequence). The CDR3 is made up of 20 amino acids. V shed 2 bases and J shed 1 base, with 26 bases lying between them. The CDR3 DNA follows: TGTGCCACCAGCAGACCCCGATACCGACAGCGGGCCAATCAGAACACTGAAGCTTTCTTT. This gives the protein CATSRPRYRQRANQNTEAFF. Based on the CDR3 plus reference TRBV15 and TRBJ1-1, the full variable domain is DAMVIQNPRYQVTQFGKPVTLSCSQTLNHNVMYWYQQKSSQAPKLLFHYYDKDFNNEADTPDNFQSRRPNTSFCFLDIRSPGLGDTAMYLCATSRPRYRQRANQNTEAFFGQGTRLTVV.

The rearrangement joins TRBV2 to TRBJ2-2, with a tentative D call TRBD2 (6 bases). The length of the CDR3 is 16 residues. Trimming removed 7 bases at V and 0 bases at J, with 15 bases between. Germline V CDR1 and CDR2: SNHLY, FYNNEI. The CDR3, as DNA: TGTGCCAGCATCAACCCGACTAGATCGAACACCGGGGAGCTGTTTTTT. It yields the protein CASINPTRSNTGELFF.

This clone was found once. The chain combines TRBV2 with TRBJ2-5, with D possibly TRBD2 on 6 matching bases. Deletions cut 7 bases from V and 5 bases from J, with 14 bases between. The CDR3 is 13 amino acids. Germline CDR1 is SNHLY and CDR2 is FYNNEI. CDR3 region: CASTFGEAETQYF. Here the CDR3 DNA reads TGTGCCAGCACTTTCGGGGAGGCGGAGACCCAGTACTTC.

This clone was picked up a small number of times. V usage is TRBV2 and J usage is TRBJ1-4, with D uncertain. Looked up from germline, CDR1 is SNHLY and CDR2 is FYNNEI. The CDR3 covers 13 residues. With 5 bases removed from V and 8 bases from J, the gap between germline ends came to 12 bases. CDR3 sequence: CASSPASREKLFF. The CDR3 bases are TGTGCCAGCAGTCCGGCAAGCAGGGAAAAACTGTTTTTT.